Described below is a single TCR beta chain sequence and its context. Its antigen remains undetermined. What the time point label conveys for this sample: baseline before first vaccination. The vaccinee samples were drawn from two UK trials, COV001 and COV002, one of which was a single-blind randomized controlled phase 2/3 trial testing AZD1222 (ChAdOx1 nCoV-19) in healthy adults. For TCRbeta chain sequencing, PBMC samples were collected from trial participants at day 0 and at day 28 after the second dose. The CDR3 regions of human TCRbeta chains were analyzed by immunosequencing. Per the authors' processing: TCRs in the repertoires were compared against a reference library of SARS-CoV-2-specific TCRs that had been generated with the MIRA antigen-specificity platform. Breadth was defined as the fraction of unique TCRs that were SARS-CoV-2-associated, and depth was defined as the fraction of total T cells that were SARS-CoV-2-associated. Using the MIRA data, each spike-specific TCR was assigned both to the spike region to which the TCR was reactive and to a CD4 or CD8 class. Log10-transformed breadth and depth values were compared by one-way ANOVA with Sidak's multiple comparisons tests. The immuneACCESS repertoire file appears here via TCRdb, limited to in-frame rearrangements. These files lack a portion of the clones; in checked studies, under half of the deficit traces to unresolved V genes, and the cause of the others is not known. For V, J and clone size, that table is used; D and trimming come from the DNA. This sample's table lists 150,000 or so clones. The ten largest clones capture about 2.2% of the sample.

This record comes from a study of T cell responses to AZD1222 COVID-19 vaccine (dated by TCRdb to the early 2020s). Context from the whole study: A total of 230 to 250 trial participants underwent TCR sequencing, of whom some 200 had received two doses of AZD1222 and 26 had received two doses of the MenACWY control vaccine. Trial participants were enrolled by age into subgroups of 18-55, 56-69 and 70-plus years, and around 150, 28 and 57 TCR-sequenced participants, respectively, were included in these subgroups.

From V the trimming removes 5 bases and from J it removes 3 bases, while the gene matches leave 6 bases of the junction unaccounted for. Including the terminal cysteine and phenylalanine, the CDR3 comprises 14 residues. The retained sequence is limited to the CDR3, 42 bases, with the frame set at the first base. CDR1 SGHNT and CDR2 YENEEA are derived from the germline V gene. General findings and caveats noted by the study authors: No day 14 peak-response samples were available, so repertoires were characterized only after the peak T cell response. Only five to seven AZD1222 recipients were SARS-CoV-2 seropositive at baseline, limiting conclusions about previously exposed vaccinees. The vaccine-associated CD4 TCRs covered the entire spike protein, and the dominant responses fell in regions 160-218 and 743-854. Spike-specific TCR breadth and depth rose significantly after two AZD1222 doses compared with day 0 and with MenACWY recipients. Participants were mostly white British, with more females than males. The authors suggested clonal diversity may have been underestimated. In the small 56-69-year group, the increase in depth fell short of significance, most likely because of low power. Reportedly, close to half of the unique spike-specific TCRs recognized epitopes lying outside the regions that are mutated in the B.1.351 and B.1.1.7 variants.

The TCR comes from an adult in good health. In this chain, TRBV11-3 is recombined with TRBJ2-7, with TRBD1 identical over 8 junction bases. Sequenced input: peripheral blood. The CDR3 protein sequence reads: CASSPRQGFYEQYF. The bases are TGTGCCAGCAGCCCACGACAGGGGTTCTACGAGCAGTACTTC. Outside the CDR3, residues come from the reference TRBV11-3 and TRBJ2-7 proteins, so the full variable domain is: EAGVVQSPRYKIIEKKQPVAFWCNPISGHNTLYWYLQNLGQGPELLIRYENEEAVDDSQLPKDRFSAERLKGVDSTLKIQPAELGDSAVYLCASSPRQGFYEQYFGPGTRLTVT.